A single T cell receptor (beta chain) is shown here with its context. Its antigen is unidentified. The primer mix had 60 Vbeta and 13 Jbeta primers. The data were produced by immunoSEQ multiplex PCR, yet TCRdb's version contains in-frame clones alone and is incomplete. This table lists approximately 150,000 clones. The sample comes from a study of cytomegalovirus exposure and HLA in healthy donors. Study background: Most genotyped donors, approximately 77% of roughly 400, had Caucasian-associated genetic ancestry.

This CDR3 has 16 residues. The V end was cut by 2 bases, the J end by 0 bases, with 12 bases between. CDR1 is SGHRS, CDR2 YFSETQ, per germline. General study points: Reports indicated that the classifier achieved high specificity and sensitivity in diagnosing cytomegalovirus status.

The sample taken for sequencing was PBMCs. This clonotype originated in a woman in her late teens or twenties in good health and CMV-seronegative. The rearrangement links TRBV5-1 to TRBJ2-1; tentative D call: TRBD2 (6 bases). The CDR3 DNA reads TGCGCCAGCAGCTTACAGCTCGGGAGCTCCTACAATGAGCAGTTCTTC. Translation: CASSLQLGSSYNEQFF. Full variable domain (remainder filled in from reference TRBV5-1 and TRBJ2-1): KAGVTQTPRYLIKTRGQQVTLSCSPISGHRSVSWYQQTPGQGLQFLFEYFSETQRNKGNFPGRFSGRQFSNSRSEMNVSTLELGDSALYLCASSLQLGSSYNEQFFGPGTRLTVL.